The 14 T cell receptor beta chains reported below all come from one sample, sequenced in a study of cytotoxic CD8 clonotypes in ibrutinib-treated CLL. Assay used: immunoSEQ multiplex PCR; TCRdb lists only in-frame clones, some missing. The sample lists 190,000 or so clones, around 72% seen once, with over 10% in the top ten. Sequenced here: PBMCs, sampled after 24 months of ibrutinib treatment. These receptors originate from a human donor with chronic lymphocytic leukemia.

This chain connects TRBV28 to TRBJ2-5; 7 positions agree with TRBD1. The CDR3 has 15 residues. J lost 4 bases, V lost 6 bases, and 11 bases had no gene match. Germline V gene data show CDR1 as MDHEN and CDR2 as SYDVKM. The CDR3 DNA sequence: TGTGCCAGCAGCGCACAAACAGGGGTTCCAGAGACCCAGTACTTC. It is translated as CASSAQTGVPETQYF.

The chain combines TRBV30 with TRBJ2-1, with D tentatively TRBD2 (5 bases). CDR3 length equals 15 residues. Trimming took off 1 base at V and 4 bases at J, with 14 bases between the two ends. CDR1 is GTSNPN, CDR2 SVGIG, per germline (reference sequence). In DNA, the CDR3 is TGTGCCTGGAGTGCACCCAGCGGTCTTTACAATGAGCAGTTCTTC. Protein: CAWSAPSGLYNEQFF. The whole variable domain, filled in from reference TRBV30 and TRBJ2-1, reads SQTIHQWPATLVQPVGSPLSLECTVEGTSNPNLYWYRQAAGRGLQLLFYSVGIGQISSEVPQNLSASRPQDRQFILSSKKLLLSDSGFYLCAWSAPSGLYNEQFFGPGTRLTVL.

V gene TRBV18 combines with J gene TRBJ2-2; D is unresolved. The CDR3 runs 15 residues. In germline, CDR1 is KGHSH, CDR2 LQKENI. V lost 1 base and J lost 0, with 6 bases in between. CDR3 nucleotide sequence: TGTGCCAGCTCACCACAGCCCGCGAACACCGGGGAGCTGTTTTTT. Residues: CASSPQPANTGELFF.

This sequence joins TRBV18 and TRBJ2-2, with 7 bases that match TRBD2. The CDR3 has 16 amino acids. With V trimmed by 6 bases and J by 9 bases, 16 bases remained unmatched. Germline V gene lookup returns CDR1 KGHSH and CDR2 LQKENI. The chain's CDR3 is CASSPASGTGIRELFF. The CDR3 coding sequence is TGTGCCAGCTCCCCAGCTAGCGGTACCGGTATTCGGGAGCTGTTTTTT.

J is TRBJ1-1 and V is TRBV6-1; no reliable D call. V gave up 3 bases and J gave up 0 bases, with 5 bases separating them. Germline CDR1 is MNHNS and CDR2 is SASEGT. The CDR3 spans 13 residues. The CDR3 spells CASSDRMNTEAFF. In nucleotides, the CDR3 is TGTGCCAGCAGTGACAGGATGAACACTGAAGCTTTCTTT.

This clone appeared a single time. The chain joins TRBV7-2 to TRBJ2-2, with 9 bases lining up with TRBD2. Germline-derived CDR1 and CDR2 are SGHTA and FQGNSA. Germline trimming cut 5 bases from V and 6 bases from J; bases unmatched to any gene: 7. The length of the CDR3 is 15 residues. The CDR3 sequence is CASSVRRGRAGELFF. The CDR3 coding sequence is TGTGCCAGCAGCGTCAGGCGCGGGAGGGCCGGGGAGCTGTTTTTT.

The chain carries TRBV28 and TRBJ2-7; tentatively, D is TRBD1 or TRBD2 (5 bases each). CDR3 length equals 15 residues. V was cut by 6 bases and J by 3 bases, with 18 bases left in between. CDR1 and CDR2 (germline): MDHEN, SYDVKM. CDR3 bases: TGTGCCAGCAGCCCACCCGGGGACCGACGCTACGAGCAGTACTTC. Amino acid sequence: CASSPPGDRRYEQYF.

This chain links TRBV28 with TRBJ1-2, with D possibly matching TRBD1 (6 bases). V dropped 11 bases and J dropped 7 bases, with 23 bases sitting between them. CDR3 size: 14 residues. Germline V gene data show CDR1 as MDHEN and CDR2 as SYDVKM. The CDR3, as DNA: TGTGCCGCTAAGGAAGCGGGGGGCGGAAGTGGCTACACCTTC. It is translated as CAAKEAGGGSGYTF.

This clone was counted a single time. V and J are TRBV15 and TRBJ2-5; D not certain. CDR1 and CDR2 (germline): LNHNV, YYDKDF (reference sequence). CDR3 length: 15 amino acids. V lost 5 bases, J lost 1 base, and 14 bases lay in between. CDR3 region: CATSHVPESQETQYF. DNA for the CDR3: TGTGCCACCAGCCATGTCCCAGAGAGCCAAGAGACCCAGTACTTC.

The J gene is TRBJ2-5, the V gene TRBV29-1; a possible D gene is TRBD2 (6 bases). The V gene lost 5 bases and the J gene lost 5 bases, with 15 bases spanning the gap. The CDR3 runs to 13 residues. In germline, CDR1 is SQVTM, CDR2 ANQGSEA. The CDR3 region has the DNA TGCAGCGTTAAGAGGGCGGGGCGGGAGACCCAGTACTTC. Its protein product is CSVKRAGRETQYF.

The V and J genes are TRBV4-1 and TRBJ2-1; D unresolved. Trimming took off 4 bases at V and 0 bases at J, with 16 bases between the two ends. The germline V gene encodes CDR1 MGHRA and CDR2 YSYEKL. This CDR3 region has 17 residues. The CDR3 sequence is CASSPKGIPSSYNEQFF. The CDR3 DNA is TGCGCCAGCAGCCCAAAAGGTATCCCTAGCTCCTACAATGAGCAGTTCTTC.

The V and J genes are TRBV4-3 and TRBJ1-3, with D perhaps TRBD1 (6 bases). The CDR3 totals 14 residues. Between the trimmed V and J ends, which lost 1 base and 3 bases, there was a span of 7 bases. The germline V gene encodes CDR1 LGHNA and CDR2 YSLEER. The CDR3 nucleotides are TGCGCCAGCAGCCAAGCAGGGGATGGAAACACCATATATTTT. Its translation is CASSQAGDGNTIYF.

This chain links TRBV7-9 with TRBJ1-2; D uncertain. This CDR3 contains 11 residues. Germline-derived CDR1 and CDR2 are SEHNR and FQNEAQ (reference sequence). V was cut by 7 bases and J by 7 bases, with 10 bases left in between. The CDR3 reads CASTMGLGYTF. CDR3 DNA sequence: TGTGCCAGCACCATGGGCCTTGGCTACACCTTC.

This chain links TRBV7-9 with TRBJ1-5, with D uncertain. Germline V gene data show CDR1 as SEHNR and CDR2 as FQNEAQ (reference sequence). The CDR3 runs 12 residues. V lost 5 bases and J 4 bases, leaving 6 bases between the germline ends. The CDR3 region is CASSRNNQPQHF. CDR3 DNA: TGTGCCAGCAGCCGAAATAATCAGCCCCAGCATTTT.